A single sample gave rise to the 24 T cell receptor beta chains below, sequenced in a study of CD8+CD57+ T cells in acquired aplastic anemia. Template material for TCR beta VDJ and CDR3 profiling consisted of genomic DNA. TCRdb used MiXCR to reprocess the reads, holding one entry per CDR3 protein. The sample yields around 200,000 distinct CDR3 sequences, under 55% seen once. Patients chosen for sequencing had CD8+CD57+ cells that had expanded, as shown by flow cytometry. Sequences were obtained from sorted CD4+, CD8+, or CD8+CD57+ T cells (not recorded which) from PBMCs. These receptors were collected from a human donor with aplastic anemia.

This clonotype was counted ten times or more. The rearrangement links TRBV19 to TRBJ2-1, with TRBD2 identical over 13 bases. CDR3 length: 18 residues. Per germline, CDR1 LNHDA and CDR2 SQIVND (reference sequence). J lost 0 bases, V lost 10 bases, and 12 bases had no gene match. The CDR3 is CATYSGLAGSPSYNEQFF. The CDR3 DNA reads as TGTGCCACCTACTCGGGACTAGCGGGATCCCCCTCCTACAATGAGCAGTTCTTC. The full variable domain, with the rest looked up from reference TRBV19 and TRBJ2-1, is DGGITQSPKYLFRKEGQNVTLSCEQNLNHDAMYWYRQDPGQGLRLIYYSQIVNDFQKGDIAEGYSVSREKKESFPLTVTSAQKNPTAFYLCATYSGLAGSPSYNEQFFGPGTRLTVL.

This clonotype was observed at least ten times. The chain combines TRBV9 with TRBJ1-3; D might be TRBD1 (6 bases). The CDR3 has 16 residues. Trimming left V 3 bases short and J 0 bases short, with 13 bases between. Germline V gene lookup returns CDR1 SGDLS and CDR2 YYNGEE. CDR3 sequence reads: CASSEQGPSSGNTIYF. The CDR3 DNA is TGTGCCAGCAGCGAACAGGGACCCAGCTCTGGAAACACCATATATTTT.

V usage is TRBV25-1 and J usage is TRBJ1-1; D remains unclear. The germline V gene has CDR1 MGHDK and CDR2 SYGVNS. This CDR3 is built from 17 residues. V was cut by 1 base and J by 2 bases, with 17 bases left in between. CDR3 residues: CASSESFKGRFNTEAFF. CDR3 bases: TGTGCCAGCAGTGAATCGTTTAAAGGCAGATTTAACACTGAAGCTTTCTTT.

Concerning this clonotype: Just one base apart from a much larger clone, this may be a read error. The chain combines TRBV11-1 with TRBJ2-3; the match to TRBD2 covers 10 bases. The CDR3 length is 15 residues. V was pared by 8 bases and J by 3 bases, with 8 bases of the junction left unmatched. The germline V gene encodes CDR1 SGHAT and CDR2 FQDESV (reference sequence). The CDR3, as DNA: TGTGCCAGCGGCCCTGGACTAGCGGAAACAGATACGCAGTATTTT. Translation: CASGPGLAETDTQYF. The whole variable domain, remainder taken from reference TRBV11-1 and TRBJ2-3, is EAEVAQSPRYKITEKSQAVAFWCDPISGHATLYWYRQILGQGPELLVQFQDESVVDDSQLPKDRFSAERLKGVDSTLKIQPAELGDSAMYLCASGPGLAETDTQYFGPGTRLTVL.

The chain uses TRBV11-2 and TRBJ2-1; D is perhaps TRBD2 (6 bases). Per the germline V gene, CDR1 is SGHAT and CDR2 is FQNNGV. The length of the CDR3 is 14 residues. Trimming removed 0 bases at V and 11 bases at J, with 14 bases between. For the CDR3, the DNA is TGTGCCAGCAGCTTAGAGGGACTCCCCGTAAAGCAGTTCTTC. This encodes CASSLEGLPVKQFF.

This clonotype has just a few counts. The chain couples TRBV18 to TRBJ1-2, with D hard to call. Germline V lookup: CDR1 KGHSH, CDR2 LQKENI. V was clipped by 6 bases and J by 4 bases, with 27 bases between them. The CDR3 has 18 amino acids. Written as DNA, the CDR3 is TGTGCCAGCTCCCCAGGCCAGGAAGGACTTACTTTTTCCTATGGCTACACCTTC. Protein: CASSPGQEGLTFSYGYTF. The whole variable domain, remainder taken from reference TRBV18 and TRBJ1-2, is NAGVMQNPRHLVRRRGQEARLRCSPMKGHSHVYWYRQLPEEGLKFMVYLQKENIIDESGMPKERFSAEFPKEGPSILRIQQVVRGDSAAYFCASSPGQEGLTFSYGYTFGSGTRLTVV.

This chain links TRBV19 with TRBJ2-1; 14 nucleotides align to TRBD2. The germline CDR1 and CDR2 sequences are LNHDA and SQIVND (reference sequence). V shed 6 bases and J 8 bases; nucleotides not matched to a gene: 12. The CDR3 contains 17 residues. The CDR3 sequence is CASSAPGTSGSKDEQFF. In DNA form, the CDR3 reads TGTGCCAGTAGCGCACCCGGGACTAGCGGGAGTAAGGATGAGCAGTTCTTC.

This clonotype appeared many times. The rearrangement links TRBV29-1 to TRBJ1-3, with TRBD1 as a possible D gene (6 bases). Per germline, CDR1 SQVTM and CDR2 ANQGSEA. The ends were cut back, 6 bases at V and 2 bases at J, with 14 bases in the middle. The CDR3 extends over 14 amino acids. The CDR3 DNA is TGCAGCGTCGGGACAAGGGAGGCTGGAAACACCATATATTTT. Its protein product is CSVGTREAGNTIYF. The full variable domain, with the rest looked up from reference TRBV29-1 and TRBJ1-3, is SAVISQKPSRDICQRGTSLTIQCQVDSQVTMMFWYRQQPGQSLTLIATANQGSEATYESGFVIDKFPISRPNLTFSTLTVSNMSPEDSSIYLCSVGTREAGNTIYFGEGSWLTVV.

This clonotype occurred once. The J gene is TRBJ2-2, the V gene TRBV12-3 or TRBV12-4; 10 bases fit TRBD1. The CDR3 consists of 14 residues. Trimming at V came to 6 bases and at J to 7 bases, leaving 5 bases not matched to a gene. CDR3 loop: CASRQTGGDGELFF. The CDR3 DNA reads TGTGCCAGCAGGCAGACAGGGGGCGACGGGGAGCTGTTTTTT.

This clonotype was recorded only once. The gene calls are TRBV2 and TRBJ2-5; 7 positions agree with TRBD2. In germline, CDR1 is SNHLY, CDR2 FYNNEI. J lost 5 bases, V lost 8 bases, and 5 bases had no gene match. The CDR3 consists of 12 residues. CDR3 amino acids: CASGGGRETQYF. CDR3 DNA sequence: TGTGCCAGCGGGGGGGGGAGGGAGACCCAGTACTTC. The whole variable domain, filled in from reference TRBV2 and TRBJ2-5, reads EPEVTQTPSHQVTQMGQEVILRCVPISNHLYFYWYRQILGQKVEFLVSFYNNEISEKSEIFDDQFSVERPDGSNFTLKIRSTKLEDSAMYFCASGGGRETQYFGPGTRLLVL.

This sequence joins TRBV19 and TRBJ2-7; 9 bases match TRBD1. The CDR3 runs to 14 residues. Trimming removed 9 bases from V and 6 bases from J; junction bases left unmatched: 12. Germline V lookup: CDR1 LNHDA, CDR2 SQIVND (reference sequence). The CDR3 spells CASKSGTGYFEQYF. The CDR3 DNA reads as TGTGCCAGCAAATCCGGGACAGGGTATTTCGAGCAGTACTTC.

V gene TRBV24-1 combines with J gene TRBJ1-1; D possibly corresponds to TRBD1 (5 bases). CDR1 and CDR2 from the germline V gene are KGHDR and SFDVKD. The CDR3 consists of 12 residues. V was cut by 5 bases and J by 7 bases, with 10 bases left in between. This CDR3 is CATSGSGFEAFF. The CDR3 nucleotides read TGTGCCACCAGTGGATCAGGGTTTGAAGCTTTCTTT.

In this sample, this clonotype turned up a few times. V is TRBV6-4 and J is TRBJ2-1; a weak D match, TRBD2 (6 bases). The V end lost 2 bases, the J end lost 7 bases, and 15 bases lay between the germline ends. Germline CDR1 MRHNA, CDR2 SNTAGT. The CDR3 is 15 amino acids. Here the CDR3 reads CASSDRAEEGNEQFF. The CDR3 DNA reads as TGTGCCAGCAGTGACCGGGCGGAGGAGGGGAATGAGCAGTTCTTC.

This clonotype was seen ten or more times. The chain uses TRBV9 and TRBJ2-2, with a weak D call TRBD1 (6 bases). The germline V gene has CDR1 SGDLS and CDR2 YYNGEE. CDR3 length: 15 amino acids. V lost 2 bases and J 2 bases, leaving 10 bases between the germline ends. The DNA for the CDR3 is TGTGCCAGCAGCGTTCAGGGGATTAACACCGGGGAGCTGTTTTTT. Translating it yields CASSVQGINTGELFF.

This clonotype was seen more than once but under ten times. The chain combines TRBV20-1 with TRBJ2-3, with TRBD1 as a possible D gene (5 bases). Trimming stripped 0 bases from V and 2 bases from J, with 18 bases between. Germline loops: CDR1 DFQATT, CDR2 SNEGSKA (reference sequence). The CDR3 totals 17 residues. This CDR3 reads CSAREEGAGMDTDTQYF. DNA of the CDR3: TGCAGTGCTAGAGAGGAAGGGGCAGGGATGGACACAGATACGCAGTATTTT.

The genes are TRBV10-2 and TRBJ2-2, with D uncertain. Trimming removed 4 bases at V and 0 bases at J, with 6 bases between. The CDR3 has 14 residues. Germline-derived CDR1 and CDR2 are WSHSY and SAAADI. DNA for the CDR3: TGCGCCAGCAGTGGGCAGGCGAACACCGGGGAGCTGTTTTTT. Its protein is CASSGQANTGELFF.

This clonotype was counted many times. The rearrangement joins TRBV19 to TRBJ2-5, with a possible D match to TRBD2 (5 bases). The CDR3 is 13 residues long. V lost 5 bases to trimming and J lost 4 bases, with 11 bases between them. CDR1 and CDR2 from the germline V gene are LNHDA and SQIVND (reference sequence). DNA of the CDR3: TGTGCCAGTAGTCAGGTGGGAGCAGAGACCCAGTACTTC. This encodes CASSQVGAETQYF. Looking up the rest from reference TRBV19 and TRBJ2-5 gives the full variable domain: DGGITQSPKYLFRKEGQNVTLSCEQNLNHDAMYWYRQDPGQGLRLIYYSQIVNDFQKGDIAEGYSVSREKKESFPLTVTSAQKNPTAFYLCASSQVGAETQYFGPGTRLLVL.

This sequence joins TRBV20-1 and TRBJ1-2; D is unresolved. Trimming shortened V by 2 bases and J by 0 bases, and 7 bases separated the two germline ends. Germline V CDR1 and CDR2: DFQATT, SNEGSKA (reference sequence). The CDR3 consists of 13 residues. The chain's CDR3 is CSARRHTNYGYTF. CDR3 sequence (DNA): TGCAGTGCTAGACGGCACACTAACTATGGCTACACCTTC.

The chain is built from TRBV5-1 and TRBJ1-4; D is undetermined. Per the germline V gene, CDR1 is SGHRS and CDR2 is YFSETQ. CDR3 size: 15 residues. The V end was cut by 6 bases, the J end by 5 bases, with 17 bases between. This CDR3 is CASTTTLGPNEKLFF. DNA for the CDR3: TGCGCCAGCACTACCACGTTGGGTCCGAATGAAAAACTGTTTTTT.

This clonotype was counted ten times or more. The CDR3 DNA reads TGTGCCAGCAGGAAAGAGGGGTCCGAGCAGTACTTC. This gives the protein CASRKEGSEQYF. J is TRBJ2-7 and V is TRBV14, with D perhaps TRBD1 or TRBD2 (5 bases each). The CDR3 runs 12 residues. V lost 6 bases and J 6 bases, leaving 12 bases between the germline ends. Per the germline V gene, CDR1 is SGHDN and CDR2 is FVKESK. The entire variable domain, with the rest obtained from reference TRBV14 and TRBJ2-7, is as follows: EAGVTQFPSHSVIEKGQTVTLRCDPISGHDNLYWYRRVMGKEIKFLLHFVKESKQDESGMPNNRFLAERTGGTYSTLKVQPAELEDSGVYFCASRKEGSEQYFGPGTRLTVT.

In its sample, this clonotype was seen once. The chain couples TRBV7-9 to TRBJ1-1; TRBD1 matches 10 bases. The CDR3 loop spans 13 amino acids. V dropped 5 bases and J dropped 10; count of bases not matched to a gene: 7. Germline V gene sequence: CDR1 SEHNR, CDR2 FQNEAQ (reference sequence). CDR3 sequence reads: CASSPGQGLGAFF. The CDR3 DNA reads TGTGCCAGCAGCCCGGGACAGGGGCTGGGAGCTTTCTTT.

The chain carries TRBV20-1 and TRBJ2-1, with TRBD1 matching over 7 bases. The CDR3 spans 12 residues. Trimming cost V 3 bases and J 9 bases; bases outside gene matches: 5. Germline assignment: CDR1 DFQATT and CDR2 SNEGSKA (reference sequence). CDR3 loop: CSARRQGGEQFF. The CDR3 DNA sequence: TGCAGTGCTAGGAGACAGGGTGGTGAGCAGTTCTTC.

The V call is TRBV2, the J call TRBJ1-2, with TRBD1 identical over 9 bases. This CDR3 is 11 amino acids long. The ends lost 10 bases at V and 7 bases at J; junction bases unmatched: 4. Per the germline V gene, CDR1 is SNHLY and CDR2 is FYNNEI. CDR3 DNA sequence: TGTGCCACTACAGGGGGCGGTGGCTACACCTTC. This gives the protein CATTGGGGYTF. Full variable domain (outside the CDR3, taken from reference TRBV2 and TRBJ1-2): EPEVTQTPSHQVTQMGQEVILRCVPISNHLYFYWYRQILGQKVEFLVSFYNNEISEKSEIFDDQFSVERPDGSNFTLKIRSTKLEDSAMYFCATTGGGGYTFGSGTRLTVV.

This clonotype appeared a few times. The chain combines TRBV10-2 with TRBJ2-7; 12 nucleotides match TRBD2. The CDR3 is made up of 17 amino acids. The V gene's germline CDR1 is WSHSY and CDR2 SAAADI. With V trimmed by 2 bases and J by 4 bases, 9 bases remained unmatched. In DNA form, the CDR3 reads TGCGCCAGCAGTGAGAGTCTAGCGGGAGGGCCTAAGTACGAGCAGTACTTC. Protein sequence: CASSESLAGGPKYEQYF.